This T cell receptor (beta chain) was obtained from a study of a mutant IDH1 vaccine in newly diagnosed glioma (dated by TCRdb to 2020 to 2023). Looking at the study overall: Of the roughly 31 treated patients, approximately 62% were male and about 38% were female, and the mean age was approximately 40 years. Six visits were used for peripheral blood collection: V03 (baseline), V05, V07, V10, V12 and V13. Longitudinal TCRB deep sequencing was done for 25 treated patients, wherever samples were available for exploratory analyses. Before enrollment, most patients had been given radiochemotherapy with temozolomide as standard therapy, while the rest had received either radiotherapy alone or temozolomide alone.

The library came from the immunoSEQ multiplex PCR assay. Rearranged TCR beta chain sequences were amplified with the hsTCRB Kit following the manufacturer's protocol. Sequencing of TCRB libraries was carried out on an Illumina MiSeq. The original methods were these. The kit vendor's proprietary platform handled demultiplexing, trimming and gene mapping. As stored in TCRdb, this immuneACCESS dataset retains in-frame rearrangements with V and J assigned. A fraction of the clones does not appear; measured against another copy, unresolved V genes explain less than half of the discrepancy, and the remainder lacks a known reason. The D gene and trimming were derived from the DNA, and the V and J assignments and clone size from that table. Counted in this sample were under 25,000 clones; about 92% of them appeared once. The ten largest make up about 1.2% of the sample. Here is what the overall study found, with its caveats: The authors stated that sample limitations prevented analyses of patient blood samples from being reproduced. Immune responses induced by the vaccine were seen in over 80% of patients across multiple MHC alleles. PBMC samples for TCRB deep sequencing were selected based on availability. Pseudoprogression seemed to be unrelated to changes in the top peripheral T cell clonotypes found by TCRB sequencing.

At the junction V is shortened by 5 bases and J by 5 bases; bases outside the gene matches: 14. For CDR1 and CDR2, the germline V gene (reference sequence) lists MNHEY and SMNVEV. The CDR3 starts with the cysteine, ends with the phenylalanine, and has 17 residues. Only the CDR3 part of the read is kept: 51 bases, read in frame from the first base. The meaning of the sample's time point label: baseline, week 1 (first vaccination visit). The sample's treatment or condition label is to be understood as: pre-vaccination baseline after standard-of-care therapy. Donors had newly diagnosed WHO grade 3 or 4 IDH1-mutant astrocytomas with loss of nuclear ATRX. The samples were drawn from NOA16, a multicentre, single-arm, open-label phase I trial in Germany that tested a mutant IDH1 peptide vaccine in humans for the first time. Visit V03 blood draws served as the baseline sample for immunogenicity testing. Genomic DNA for TCRB sequencing was extracted from EDTA blood using the DNeasy Blood and Tissue Kit.

Details on this clone: The antigen it binds to is not known. Base qualities were left out, and no much larger clone turns up one base away.

Material: PBMCs, obtained from a glioma patient treated with radiotherapy, temozolomide or both. This clonotype originated in a man in his forties with glioma. Rearrangement joined TRBV27 to TRBJ1-5; TRBD1 lines up with 8 middle nucleotides. The CDR3 in this case is CASSPRVKTGDHQPQHF. The bases are TGTGCCAGCAGTCCACGTGTAAAGACAGGGGACCATCAGCCCCAGCATTTT.